A single sample is the source of the 28 T cell receptor beta chains below, sequenced in a study of identical twins. TCRdb called the 5' RACE reads again in MiXCR, with one record for every CDR3 protein. Among around 690,000 distinct CDR3 sequences listed, 21% were seen once. These data were also reused for a study on T cells expressing NK-cell markers.

Sequencing was performed on PBMCs. The receptors shown here come from a woman between 18 and 29 years old in good health.

A few counts support this clonotype. The V gene is TRBV20-1, the J gene TRBJ2-4; 8 nucleotides agree with TRBD2. After removal of 5 bases from V and 3 bases from J, the junction contained 12 bases not matched to a gene. This CDR3 spans 16 amino acids. From germline, CDR1 is DFQATT and CDR2 SNEGSKA (reference sequence). Here the CDR3 reads CSASRGSGVGKNIQYF. The CDR3 DNA is TGCAGTGCTTCGAGAGGTAGCGGGGTAGGCAAAAACATTCAGTACTTC.

In its sample, this clonotype was seen a few times. This sequence joins TRBV20-1 and TRBJ2-3; D might be TRBD2 (6 bases). Germline V gives CDR1 DFQATT, CDR2 SNEGSKA (reference sequence). CDR3 size: 16 residues. Trimming removed 0 bases from V and 3 bases from J, with 16 bases in between. The CDR3 is CSARDSGGVETDTQYF. CDR3 bases: TGCAGTGCTAGAGATTCCGGGGGAGTAGAGACAGATACGCAGTATTTT.

This clonotype was picked up a small number of times. The rearrangement links TRBV28 to TRBJ2-5, with TRBD2 matching 11 bases. The V gene end was trimmed by 3 bases and the J gene end by 5 bases; junction bases not matched to a gene: 11. Germline CDR1 and CDR2: MDHEN and SYDVKM. The CDR3 spans 17 residues. The CDR3 DNA reads as TGTGCCAGCAGTTTCTCCACTAGCGGGGGCGCCTGGGAGACCCAGTACTTC. Its protein is CASSFSTSGGAWETQYF.

The rearrangement links TRBV5-1 to TRBJ2-1, with D unclear. CDR3 length: 14 residues. Per germline, CDR1 SGHRS and CDR2 YFSETQ. Between the trimmed V and J ends, which lost 3 bases and 8 bases, there was a span of 15 bases. The CDR3 spells CASSSSPNFYEQFF. The CDR3 DNA reads TGCGCCAGCAGCTCAAGCCCAAACTTCTATGAGCAGTTCTTC.

This clonotype was detected a few times. V and J are TRBV13 and TRBJ2-6; D not resolved. The CDR3 runs 14 residues. CDR1 and CDR2 from the germline V gene are PRHDT and FYEKMQ (reference sequence). The V end lost 8 bases, the J end lost 1 base, and 9 bases lay between the germline ends. In DNA form, the CDR3 reads TGTGCCAGCTACTTGGGTTCTGGGGCCAACGTCCTGACTTTC. Translation: CASYLGSGANVLTF.

This clonotype was recorded a few times. This rearrangement joins TRBV11-2 to TRBJ1-1, with a possible D match to TRBD1 (6 bases). Trimming removed 2 bases at V and 8 bases at J, with 12 bases between. This CDR3 is 13 amino acids long. Germline CDR1 and CDR2: SGHAT and FQNNGV. For the CDR3, the DNA is TGTGCCAGCAGCTTAACCGGACAGACCGAAGCTTTCTTT. Translation gives CASSLTGQTEAFF.

This clonotype was detected ten times or more. The V and J genes are TRBV5-6 and TRBJ2-1, with D hard to call. The V end was cut by 5 bases, the J end by 7 bases, with 10 bases between. CDR1 SGHDT and CDR2 YYEEEE come from the germline V gene. The length of the CDR3 is 12 residues. CDR3 nucleotide sequence: TGTGCCAGCAGTTCGCCCTGGAATGAGCAGTTCTTC. Amino acids: CASSSPWNEQFF.

This clonotype was found a few times. The J gene is TRBJ1-1, the V gene TRBV5-1; D gene uncertain. There are 13 residues in the CDR3. Germline loops: CDR1 SGHRS, CDR2 YFSETQ. V was pared by 0 bases and J by 5 bases, with 8 bases between. The CDR3 sequence: CASSLGRITEAFF. The CDR3 region has the DNA TGCGCCAGCAGCTTGGGGAGGATTACTGAAGCTTTCTTT.

For this clonotype: Its ends do not fully match the called genes, so a read error is possible. The CDR3 loop reads CGSSRVPGPYEQYF. CDR3 coding DNA: TGTGGCAGCAGCAGAGTGCCGGGGCCCTACGAGCAGTACTTC. The chain links TRBV6-1 to TRBJ2-7; D assignment may be TRBD1 or TRBD2 (5 bases each). Germline assignment: CDR1 MNHNS and CDR2 SASEGT. The CDR3 runs to 14 residues.

This clonotype occurred a few times. The V call is TRBV18, the J call TRBJ2-3; tentatively, D is TRBD1 (5 bases). Germline V gives CDR1 KGHSH, CDR2 LQKENI. The CDR3 has 18 amino acids. V was trimmed by 6 bases and J by 0 bases, leaving 22 bases between them. DNA for the CDR3: TGTGCCAGCTCTACCCTACTTGACAGTCAGTCTAGCACAGATACGCAGTATTTT. Its translation: CASSTLLDSQSSTDTQYF.

The chain is built from TRBV29-1 and TRBJ2-1; D is ambiguous. V was pared by 3 bases and J by 10 bases, with 7 bases between. Germline CDR1 reads SQVTM; CDR2 reads ANQGSEA. The CDR3 runs 10 residues. The CDR3 DNA reads TGCAGCGTTGATAGTAGGGAGCAGTTCTTC. It codes for CSVDSREQFF.

This rearrangement joins TRBV7-9 to TRBJ2-5; D is unclear. CDR3 size: 13 residues. The germline V gene has CDR1 SEHNR and CDR2 FQNEAQ (reference sequence). Trimming shortened V by 5 bases and J by 4 bases, and 11 bases separated the two germline ends. CDR3 in DNA: TGTGCCAGCAGCCCCCCGGCTGGAGAGACCCAGTACTTC. This codes for CASSPPAGETQYF.

This clonotype was observed many times. One junction end disagrees with the germline gene, perhaps due to a read error. The V gene is TRBV6-1, the J gene TRBJ2-2; no reliable D call. This CDR3 is built from 13 residues. Germline CDR1 MNHNS, CDR2 SASEGT. The CDR3, as DNA: TGCGCCAGCAAGGGCGTGAACACCGGGGAGCTGTTTTTT. This translates into CASKGVNTGELFF.

This sequence joins TRBV10-3 and TRBJ2-7, with TRBD1 as a possible D gene (5 bases). This CDR3 has 13 amino acids. Germline V CDR1 and CDR2: ENHRY, SYGVKD. V dropped 8 bases and J dropped 2 bases, with 13 bases sitting between them. CDR3 sequence (DNA): TGTGCCATCGGAAGGGGTTCCACCTACGAGCAGTACTTC. This encodes CAIGRGSTYEQYF.

This clonotype has more than one count but fewer than ten. The V and J genes are TRBV5-1 and TRBJ2-1, with TRBD1 as a possible D gene (6 bases). The V gene lost 0 bases and the J gene lost 8 bases, with 12 bases spanning the gap. The CDR3 runs 14 residues. Germline V gene sequence: CDR1 SGHRS, CDR2 YFSETQ. The CDR3 DNA reads TGCGCCAGCAGCTTGGACAGGGACGTCGATGAGCAGTTCTTC. Translated: CASSLDRDVDEQFF.

The rearrangement uses TRBV5-1 and TRBJ1-2, with D unclear. The CDR3 contains 13 residues. CDR1 and CDR2 from the germline V gene are SGHRS and YFSETQ. The germline V and J ends were trimmed by 0 bases and 3 bases, with 6 bases remaining between them. The chain's CDR3 is CASSLERDYGYTF. The DNA for the CDR3 is TGCGCCAGCAGCTTGGAACGGGACTATGGCTACACCTTC.

V gene TRBV24-1 combines with J gene TRBJ2-1; 8 bases are shared with TRBD1. The CDR3 sequence is 13 residues long. The V gene's germline CDR1 is KGHDR and CDR2 SFDVKD. The junction had 7 bases not matched to a gene; V was cut back by 6 bases and J by 10 bases. In DNA, the CDR3 is TGTGCCACCAGTAGCCAGGGGGCCAGGGAGCAGTTCTTC. The encoded protein is CATSSQGAREQFF.

This clonotype was seen a few times. This sequence joins TRBV9 and TRBJ1-2, with D unclear. The CDR3 is 13 amino acids. V was clipped by 4 bases and J by 5 bases, with 12 bases between them. Germline V gene lookup returns CDR1 SGDLS and CDR2 YYNGEE. The CDR3 here is CASSPWTEYGYTF. The CDR3 DNA sequence: TGTGCCAGCAGCCCGTGGACGGAATATGGCTACACCTTC.

V is TRBV9 and J is TRBJ2-7; maybe TRBD1 (6 bases). The CDR3 runs to 16 residues. Germline loops: CDR1 SGDLS, CDR2 YYNGEE. With 0 bases removed from V and 1 base from J, the gap between germline ends came to 14 bases. The CDR3 spells CASSVEAGENSYEQYF. CDR3 bases: TGTGCCAGCAGCGTAGAGGCAGGGGAAAATTCCTACGAGCAGTACTTC.

This chain joins TRBV6-1 and TRBJ2-5, with TRBD1 identical over 9 bases. With 4 bases clipped from V and 4 bases from J, the junction kept 7 bases outside the gene matches. The CDR3 has 15 residues. CDR1 MNHNS and CDR2 SASEGT come from the germline V gene. The CDR3 nucleotides read TGTGCCAGCAGTGCTGGGGGACAGGGTGGAGAGACCCAGTACTTC. Its protein is CASSAGGQGGETQYF.

The CDR3 region is CASSPWTGKETQYF. As DNA, the CDR3 is TGTGCCAGCTCACCCTGGACAGGGAAGGAGACCCAGTACTTC. The rearrangement links TRBV18 to TRBJ2-5; TRBD1 matches at 8 bases. The CDR3 loop spans 14 amino acids. The germline gives CDR1 KGHSH, CDR2 LQKENI. Trimming took 3 bases from V and 5 from J; bases not matched to a gene: 5.

This chain connects TRBV7-9 to TRBJ2-2, with D hard to call. Germline V lookup: CDR1 SEHNR, CDR2 FQNEAQ (reference sequence). Trimming left V 6 bases short and J 0 bases short, with 11 bases between. The CDR3 loop spans 15 amino acids. For the CDR3, the DNA is TGTGCCAGCAGGAGACCTACCGCGAACACCGGGGAGCTGTTTTTT. This sequence encodes CASRRPTANTGELFF.

This clonotype was observed a few times. The chain couples TRBV6-1 to TRBJ2-5; D uncertain. The CDR3 is 15 residues long. Trimming stripped 3 bases from V and 1 base from J, with 12 bases between. Germline CDR1 reads MNHNS; CDR2 reads SASEGT. The CDR3 protein is CASSEDRWSQETQYF. CDR3 nucleotide sequence: TGTGCCAGCAGTGAGGATCGGTGGAGCCAAGAGACCCAGTACTTC.

The table lists this clonotype with a few counts. Being one base from a much bigger clone, this may be a read error. V gene TRBV6-5 combines with J gene TRBJ2-3; tentative D call: TRBD2 (6 bases). The germline gives CDR1 MNHEY, CDR2 SVGAGI. Between the trimmed V and J ends, which lost 4 bases and 6 bases, there was a span of 8 bases. CDR3 length: 12 residues. CDR3 amino acids: CASSSAGDTQYF. Here the CDR3 DNA reads TGTGCCAGCAGTTCTGCGGGGGATACGCAGTATTTT.

This clonotype has ten or more counts. The CDR3 loop is CASRQGNTGNTIYF. Written as DNA, the CDR3 is TGCGCCAGCAGGCAGGGAAATACTGGAAACACCATATATTTT. The chain combines TRBV10-2 with TRBJ1-3, with D possibly TRBD1 on 5 matching bases. This CDR3 is built from 14 residues. The germline CDR1 and CDR2 sequences are WSHSY and SAAADI. Trimming pared 6 bases from V and 2 bases from J, leaving 11 bases between.

This chain uses TRBV20-1 with TRBJ2-1; tentative D call: TRBD1 (5 bases). Germline-derived CDR1 and CDR2 are DFQATT and SNEGSKA (reference sequence). Between the trimmed V and J ends, which lost 5 bases and 9 bases, there was a span of 20 bases. The CDR3 is made up of 14 amino acids. The CDR3 sequence is CSAHNTEGVREQFF. In DNA form, the CDR3 reads TGCAGTGCTCACAATACTGAAGGGGTTCGTGAGCAGTTCTTC.

This clonotype was detected only a few times. V and J are TRBV20-1 and TRBJ1-5, with D tentatively TRBD1 (5 bases). CDR1 DFQATT and CDR2 SNEGSKA come from the germline V gene (reference sequence). This CDR3 is 13 amino acids long. V shed 3 bases and J shed 7 bases, with 13 bases lying between them. The CDR3 region is CSASRQGRQPQHF. CDR3 coding DNA: TGCAGTGCTAGTCGGCAGGGTAGACAGCCCCAGCATTTT.

The rearrangement links TRBV12-5 to TRBJ2-7; either TRBD1 or TRBD2 may fit D (5 bases each). This CDR3 contains 16 residues. V was pared by 3 bases and J by 1 base, with 16 bases between. Germline values: CDR1 LGHNT, CDR2 FRNRAP. The CDR3 here is CASGFPIRDGSYEQYF. In DNA, the CDR3 is TGTGCTAGTGGTTTCCCGATCCGGGACGGGTCCTACGAGCAGTACTTC. The variable domain in full, completed from reference TRBV12-5 and TRBJ2-7, reads DARVTQTPRHKVTEMGQEVTMRCQPILGHNTVFWYRQTMMQGLELLAYFRNRAPLDDSGMPKDRFSAEMPDATLATLKIQPSEPRDSAVYFCASGFPIRDGSYEQYFGPGTRLTVT.